What follows are 17 T cell receptor beta chains derived from one specimen sequenced in a study of shared clonotypes between healthy human individuals (TCRdb year 2020). Library preparation was by the immunoSEQ multiplex PCR assay. TCRdb mirrors the immuneACCESS table, restricted to in-frame sequences. Some clones are absent from its copies; in checked studies, under half trace to an unresolved V gene, and the reason for the others is unknown. The sample table records some 2 million clones; roughly 95% of these occur just once. 0.85% to 1.3% of the sample is taken by the ten largest. For the CD8 naive samples, CD45RO-negative cells were positively selected for CCR7, yielding a CD45RA+CCR7+ population from which TemRA cells were excluded. The sample was naive CD8+ T cells sorted from blood. The cell subset or site label on this specimen signifies: CD45RA+CCR7+. Receptors originate from a man between 18 and 35 years old in good health.

The chain recombines TRBV30 with TRBJ2-7; TRBD1 matches at 9 bases. The germline V gene encodes CDR1 GTSNPN and CDR2 SVGIG (reference sequence). The V and J ends lost 3 bases and 7 bases, in that order; junction bases with no gene match: 10. This CDR3 comprises 14 residues. CDR3 coding DNA: TGTGCCTGGAGCCTGGGACAGGGCCCTGAGGAGCAGTACTTC. Translating gives CAWSLGQGPEEQYF.

V is TRBV4-1 and J is TRBJ2-3; D might be TRBD1 (6 bases). Trimming took off 0 bases at V and 1 base at J, with 23 bases between the two ends. Per the germline V gene, CDR1 is MGHRA and CDR2 is YSYEKL. CDR3 length equals 20 residues. CDR3 DNA: TGCGCCAGCAGCCAAGATTTACAGGGAATCCTTCCTGTCGGCACAGATACGCAGTATTTT. Its protein product is CASSQDLQGILPVGTDTQYF.

The chain has TRBV7-9 and TRBJ2-5, with TRBD1 matching 7 bases. Germline V gives CDR1 SEHNR, CDR2 FQNEAQ (reference sequence). CDR3 length: 14 amino acids. Unmatched junction bases numbered 5, after V lost 2 bases and J lost 5 bases. The CDR3 region is CASSLSWGQETQYF. The CDR3 region has the DNA TGTGCCAGCAGCTTATCTTGGGGACAGGAGACCCAGTACTTC.

Worth noting for this clone: Other DNA sequences in this sample translate to the same CDR3. This chain links TRBV7-6 with TRBJ2-1; 10 bases fit TRBD1. The germline gives CDR1 SGHVS, CDR2 FNYEAQ. Unmatched junction bases numbered 6, after V lost 3 bases and J lost 4 bases. This CDR3 is 16 amino acids long. CDR3 protein: CASSLTLGQGYNEQFF. The CDR3 DNA follows: TGTGCCAGCAGCTTGACTTTGGGACAGGGGTACAATGAGCAGTTCTTC.

The rearrangement uses TRBV29-1 and TRBJ2-6; the D call may be TRBD1 or TRBD2 (5 bases each). Trimming removed 8 bases at V and 2 bases at J, with 16 bases between. This CDR3 has 15 amino acids. CDR1 and CDR2 (germline): SQVTM, ANQGSEA. The CDR3 DNA reads TGCAGCCCCACGGTCGGGGACCCTGGGGCCAACGTCCTGACTTTC. Its translation: CSPTVGDPGANVLTF.

This chain uses TRBV19 with TRBJ2-5; the D is unclear. V lost 0 bases and J 5 bases, leaving 7 bases between the germline ends. CDR1 is LNHDA, CDR2 SQIVND, per germline (reference sequence). CDR3 length: 13 amino acids. The CDR3, as DNA: TGTGCCAGTAGTATAGATCCCACGGAGACCCAGTACTTC. Translation gives CASSIDPTETQYF.

The rearrangement links TRBV5-1 to TRBJ2-1, with a possible D match to TRBD1 (6 bases). The CDR3 is made up of 19 amino acids. Germline CDR1 and CDR2: SGHRS and YFSETQ. Trimming left V 0 bases short and J 7 bases short, with 26 bases between. The CDR3 reads CASSLEVGAILPGLNEQFF. The DNA for the CDR3 is TGCGCCAGCAGCTTGGAGGTGGGGGCCATTCTTCCCGGTCTGAATGAGCAGTTCTTC.

CDR3 bases: TGTGCCAGCAGTGATCGGTGGGGCCAAACCTACGAGCAGTACTTC. Amino acids: CASSDRWGQTYEQYF. The rearrangement joins TRBV6-1 to TRBJ2-7; D might be TRBD1 (5 bases). Germline CDR1 reads MNHNS; CDR2 reads SASEGT. V lost 3 bases and J lost 2, with 14 bases in between. This CDR3 has 15 amino acids.

This clone was seen only once. Other DNA sequences in the sample encode the same CDR3. The CDR3 coding sequence is TGCGCCAGCAGCTGGACTAGCGGGGCCTACAATGAGCAGTTCTTC. It yields the protein CASSWTSGAYNEQFF. The V gene is TRBV5-1, the J gene TRBJ2-1, with 12 bases aligning to TRBD2. After removal of 3 bases from V and 2 bases from J, the junction contained 0 bases not matched to a gene. CDR1 is SGHRS and CDR2 is YFSETQ in the germline V gene. The CDR3 runs to 15 residues.

Worth noting for this clone: Different DNA sequences within this sample yield the same CDR3. The chain combines TRBV9 with TRBJ1-1, with D uncertain. This CDR3 has 13 residues. V lost 2 bases and J lost 2, with 7 bases in between. CDR1 SGDLS and CDR2 YYNGEE come from the germline V gene. CDR3 sequence (DNA): TGTGCCAGCAGCGTTGGGAGTAACACTGAAGCTTTCTTT. Its protein is CASSVGSNTEAFF.

V gene TRBV13 combines with J gene TRBJ1-2; D is possibly TRBD1 (5 bases). V dropped 2 bases and J dropped 3 bases, with 7 bases sitting between them. CDR3 length equals 13 residues. The V gene's germline CDR1 is PRHDT and CDR2 FYEKMQ (reference sequence). The DNA for the CDR3 is TGTGCCAGCAGCTTAAGCAGGGACTATGGCTACACCTTC. Translated: CASSLSRDYGYTF. The full variable domain, with the rest looked up from reference TRBV13 and TRBJ1-2, is AAGVIQSPRHLIKEKRETATLKCYPIPRHDTVYWYQQGPGQDPQFLISFYEKMQSDKGSIPDRFSAQQFSDYHSELNMSSLELGDSALYFCASSLSRDYGYTFGSGTRLTVV.

The gene calls are TRBV11-2 and TRBJ1-2; the D is unclear. V was clipped by 0 bases and J by 2 bases, with 10 bases between them. Per germline, CDR1 SGHAT and CDR2 FQNNGV. This CDR3 is built from 15 residues. CDR3 sequence: CASSLEGRQNYGYTF. The CDR3 nucleotides read TGTGCCAGCAGCTTAGAAGGCAGGCAGAACTATGGCTACACCTTC.

This rearrangement joins TRBV28 to TRBJ2-5; 12 bases fit TRBD1. The germline V gene has CDR1 MDHEN and CDR2 SYDVKM. This CDR3 is built from 16 residues. V gave up 5 bases and J gave up 7 bases; unmatched junction bases: 11. The CDR3 sequence is CASSPPSGQGAGTQYF. The CDR3 DNA reads as TGTGCCAGCAGTCCACCATCGGGACAGGGGGCCGGGACCCAGTACTTC.

The rearrangement links TRBV5-6 to TRBJ2-7; D call uncertain. The CDR3 has 13 amino acids. Germline values: CDR1 SGHDT, CDR2 YYEEEE. V lost 4 bases and J 0 bases, leaving 8 bases between the germline ends. The CDR3 reads CASSPAPSYEQYF. CDR3 nucleotides: TGTGCCAGCAGCCCGGCCCCCTCCTACGAGCAGTACTTC.

For the CDR3, the DNA is TGTGCCAGCAGTTTATCGAGCCCAACTGGACAGTTATATGGCTACACCTTC. The encoded protein is CASSLSSPTGQLYGYTF. This sequence joins TRBV27 and TRBJ1-2; D may be TRBD1 (6 bases). CDR3 length equals 17 residues. Trimming took off 0 bases at V and 5 bases at J, with 19 bases between the two ends. Germline CDR1 and CDR2: MNHEY and SMNVEV (reference sequence).

The chain couples TRBV21-1 to TRBJ2-5; the listed D gene, TRBD2, was not tested against the DNA. TRBV21-1 represents a pseudogene. CDR3 length equals 15 residues. The CDR3 region is CASSKRGRAQETQYF. The CDR3 DNA is TGTGCCAGCAGCAAACGCGGGAGGGCCCAAGAGACCCAGTACTTC.

The chain links TRBV4-1 to TRBJ2-1; TRBD2 might be the D (6 bases). This CDR3 is built from 16 residues. Trimming pared 3 bases from V and 4 bases from J, leaving 16 bases between. Germline loops: CDR1 MGHRA, CDR2 YSYEKL. The CDR3 protein is CASSHGPGLNYNEQFF. In DNA form, the CDR3 reads TGCGCCAGCAGCCACGGACCGGGACTTAATTACAATGAGCAGTTCTTC.